Shown below are 17 T cell receptor beta chains from a single sample sequenced in a study of beta chain features in type 1 diabetes (dated by TCRdb to 2016 to 2018). The library was built by means of the immunoSEQ multiplex PCR assay. The entire amount of isolated RNA was reverse transcribed using the High Capacity cDNA Reverse Transcription Kit, so the sequenced TCRB transcripts were expressed ones. This immuneACCESS table, as held by TCRdb, lists in-frame sequences with V and J called but not all clones. Of the missing ones, under half trace to an unresolved V gene in checked studies; the others have no known cause. The sample table shows around 150,000 clones, and less than 9.5% are seen once. The ten largest clones capture about 0.6% of the sample. Sample: central memory CD4+ T cells from blood. These receptors all come from a young man in good health.

V gene TRBV27 combines with J gene TRBJ2-7, with a weak D call TRBD2 (5 bases). Trimming left V 8 bases short and J 0 bases short, with 11 bases between. This CDR3 is 13 amino acids long. From germline, CDR1 is MNHEY and CDR2 SMNVEV (reference sequence). CDR3 region: CASWEQSSYEQYF. DNA of the CDR3: TGTGCCAGCTGGGAGCAGAGCTCCTACGAGCAGTACTTC.

In its sample, this clone was seen many times. The rearrangement links TRBV6-6 to TRBJ1-4, with a weak D call TRBD1 (5 bases). Trimming removed 4 bases at V and 7 bases at J, with 16 bases between. Germline V gene data show CDR1 as MNHNY and CDR2 as SVGAGI (reference sequence). This CDR3 has 15 amino acids. The CDR3 is CASSFQGNLAEKLFF. The CDR3 DNA reads as TGTGCCAGCAGTTTTCAGGGAAACCTTGCTGAAAAACTGTTTTTT.

This clone was seen a few times. This chain connects TRBV11-2 to TRBJ1-4, with D unresolved. Germline V gene data show CDR1 as SGHAT and CDR2 as FQNNGV. The CDR3 runs to 18 residues. V dropped 3 bases and J dropped 0 bases, with 17 bases sitting between them. CDR3 region: CASSFLPPGSPTNEKLFF. The CDR3, as DNA: TGTGCCAGCAGCTTTTTACCTCCCGGGAGCCCAACTAATGAAAAACTGTTTTTT.

This clone was seen a handful of times. This chain links TRBV14 with TRBJ2-7; a possible D gene is TRBD1 (6 bases). This CDR3 is built from 14 residues. Trimming left V 4 bases short and J 2 bases short, with 12 bases between. Germline CDR1 and CDR2: SGHDN and FVKESK. The CDR3 DNA follows: TGTGCCAGCAGCCTTACAGGGAGTCCCTACGAGCAGTACTTC. Translation gives CASSLTGSPYEQYF. Looking up the rest from reference TRBV14 and TRBJ2-7 gives the full variable domain: EAGVTQFPSHSVIEKGQTVTLRCDPISGHDNLYWYRRVMGKEIKFLLHFVKESKQDESGMPNNRFLAERTGGTYSTLKVQPAELEDSGVYFCASSLTGSPYEQYFGPGTRLTVT.

This clone has only a few counts. The chain couples TRBV7-3 to TRBJ2-2, with a weak D call TRBD1 (5 bases). The V gene's germline CDR1 is SGHTA and CDR2 FQGTGA. The V gene lost 10 bases and the J gene lost 5 bases, with 17 bases spanning the gap. The CDR3 is made up of 14 amino acids. The CDR3 here is CATQGQGGTGELFF. The CDR3 nucleotides are TGTGCCACCCAGGGTCAGGGTGGGACCGGGGAGCTGTTTTTT. Using reference TRBV7-3 and TRBJ2-2 for the parts outside the CDR3, the full variable domain is GAGVSQTPSNKVTEKGKYVELRCDPISGHTALYWYRQSLGQGPEFLIYFQGTGAADDSGLPNDRFFAVRPEGSVSTLKIQRTERGDSAVYLCATQGQGGTGELFFGEGSRLTVL.

This clone was counted ten times or more. The V and J genes are TRBV14 and TRBJ2-2; D ambiguous. Germline CDR1 is SGHDN and CDR2 is FVKESK. The V end lost 1 base, the J end lost 4 bases, and 13 bases lay between the germline ends. The CDR3 runs to 16 residues. The CDR3 here is CASSQGGLRSTGELFF. The CDR3 region has the DNA TGTGCCAGCAGCCAAGGTGGGCTAAGATCCACCGGGGAGCTGTTTTTT.

This rearrangement joins TRBV6-5 to TRBJ2-7, with D uncertain. Deletions cut 0 bases from V and 3 bases from J, with 9 bases between. The CDR3 has 14 residues. Germline loops: CDR1 MNHEY, CDR2 SVGAGI. The DNA for the CDR3 is TGTGCCAGCAGTTACTCTGGCAGATACTACGAGCAGTACTTC. This translates into CASSYSGRYYEQYF.

This clone was picked up a small number of times. This sample also contains other DNA sequences that code for the same CDR3. The chain combines TRBV29-1 with TRBJ1-4; 8 bases are a match to TRBD1. Germline V CDR1 and CDR2: SQVTM, ANQGSEA. The length of the CDR3 is 13 residues. V shed 4 bases and J 5 bases; nucleotides not matched to a gene: 3. CDR3 region: CSVGDRSNEKLFF. In nucleotides, the CDR3 is TGCAGCGTTGGGGACAGGTCGAATGAAAAACTGTTTTTT.

This clone was picked up a small number of times. The chain is built from TRBV7-2 and TRBJ2-2; tentatively, D is TRBD1 (6 bases). The V and J ends lost 1 base and 4 bases respectively, with 13 bases between them. Germline V gene lookup returns CDR1 SGHTA and CDR2 FQGNSA. The CDR3 runs 16 residues. Written as DNA, the CDR3 is TGTGCCAGCAGCTTAGACGGAAGAGGGGGCACCGGGGAGCTGTTTTTT. The encoded protein is CASSLDGRGGTGELFF.

V and J are TRBV5-4 and TRBJ2-2; the D gene is possibly TRBD2 (6 bases). The CDR3 contains 15 residues. The V end lost 0 bases, the J end lost 4 bases, and 10 bases lay between the germline ends. Germline CDR1 and CDR2: SGHNT and YYREEE (reference sequence). The CDR3 is CASSLATGGTGELFF. Here the CDR3 DNA reads TGTGCCAGCAGCTTGGCGACCGGGGGCACCGGGGAGCTGTTTTTT.

A few counts support this clone. The rearrangement uses TRBV7-8 and TRBJ1-5, with 9 nucleotides matching TRBD1. V lost 5 bases and J lost 7; bases outside the gene matches: 3. The CDR3 has 13 amino acids. CDR1 is SGHVS, CDR2 FQNEAQ, per germline. CDR3 sequence (DNA): TGTGCCAGCAGCCTACAGGGGGCACAGCCCCAGCATTTT. Amino acids: CASSLQGAQPQHF.

This clone was counted a few times. The rearrangement uses TRBV7-6 and TRBJ2-3, with D possibly TRBD1 on 5 matching bases. Trimming shortened V by 2 bases and J by 3 bases, and 12 bases separated the two germline ends. Germline CDR1 reads SGHVS; CDR2 reads FNYEAQ. This CDR3 has 15 residues. CDR3 in DNA: TGTGCCAGCAGCTTATTGGGGCAGAATACAGATACGCAGTATTTT. It specifies CASSLLGQNTDTQYF.

This clone has a handful of counts. CDR3 bases: TGTGCCAGCAAGACACAATTCTCTCAAGATACGCAGTATTTT. Protein: CASKTQFSQDTQYF. The V call is TRBV6-5, the J call TRBJ2-3; no reliable D call. This CDR3 comprises 14 residues. V lost 7 bases and J 5 bases, leaving 16 bases between the germline ends. The V gene's germline CDR1 is MNHEY and CDR2 SVGAGI.

This clone turned up a few times. The rearrangement joins TRBV20-1 to TRBJ1-4, with unresolved D. Germline V gene data show CDR1 as DFQATT and CDR2 as SNEGSKA (reference sequence). The CDR3 totals 11 residues. Trimming removed 0 bases from V and 8 bases from J, with 4 bases in between. The CDR3 DNA sequence: TGCAGTGCTAGAGATCCGGAAAAACTGTTTTTT. Translated: CSARDPEKLFF.

This clone was seen a handful of times. This chain links TRBV7-2 with TRBJ2-3; 7 bases align to TRBD2. With 4 bases clipped from V and 3 bases from J, the junction kept 10 bases outside the gene matches. Germline V CDR1 and CDR2: SGHTA, FQGNSA. CDR3 length: 16 amino acids. CDR3 loop: CASSWGGGPRTDTQYF. CDR3 in DNA: TGTGCCAGCAGCTGGGGGGGAGGGCCACGAACAGATACGCAGTATTTT.

This clone was counted between two and nine times. The rearrangement joins TRBV5-1 to TRBJ2-5, with 8 positions matching TRBD1. V dropped 0 bases and J dropped 4; count of bases not matched to a gene: 5. The CDR3 is 15 residues long. Germline V CDR1 and CDR2: SGHRS, YFSETQ. The CDR3 loop reads CASSLDTGTGETQYF. In DNA, the CDR3 is TGCGCCAGCAGCTTGGATACCGGGACAGGAGAGACCCAGTACTTC.

Of note for this clone: This sample includes further DNA sequences coding for the same CDR3. This chain joins TRBV9 and TRBJ2-1; 11 nucleotides align to TRBD2. The J segment lost 7 bases and the V segment lost 0 bases, leaving 6 bases of the junction unmatched. Germline V gives CDR1 SGDLS, CDR2 YYNGEE. This CDR3 comprises 16 residues. CDR3 bases: TGTGCCAGCAGCGTAGGCGGGACTAGCGGTCCGAATGAGCAGTTCTTC. This codes for CASSVGGTSGPNEQFF.